What follows describes a single T cell receptor (beta chain). The data are from a study of beta chain features in type 1 diabetes. Sequencing targeted expressed TCRB transcripts, as all isolated RNA had been reverse transcribed. Only in-frame clones appear in the TCRdb table, and some are missing; sequencing was by immunoSEQ multiplex PCR. The sample carries hundreds of thousands of clones, less than 20% recorded once. On average, the one heparinised blood draw given by each donor was approximately 120 mL. Researchers reported sorting CD4+ naive, central memory, regulatory and stem cell-like memory cells via CD45RO/CCR7/CD25/CD127/CD95/CD27. The source of this sequence is a man younger than 35 in good health. The specimen sequenced was naive CD4+ T cells from blood.

This CDR3 reads CASSSPTGPDTQYF. CDR3 nucleotide sequence: TGTGCCAGCAGCTCGCCCACTGGCCCAGATACGCAGTATTTT. The rearrangement links TRBV11-3 to TRBJ2-3; no definite D call. The CDR3 length is 14 residues. V gave up 4 bases and J gave up 4 bases, with 12 bases separating them. Germline V gene sequence: CDR1 SGHNT, CDR2 YENEEA.